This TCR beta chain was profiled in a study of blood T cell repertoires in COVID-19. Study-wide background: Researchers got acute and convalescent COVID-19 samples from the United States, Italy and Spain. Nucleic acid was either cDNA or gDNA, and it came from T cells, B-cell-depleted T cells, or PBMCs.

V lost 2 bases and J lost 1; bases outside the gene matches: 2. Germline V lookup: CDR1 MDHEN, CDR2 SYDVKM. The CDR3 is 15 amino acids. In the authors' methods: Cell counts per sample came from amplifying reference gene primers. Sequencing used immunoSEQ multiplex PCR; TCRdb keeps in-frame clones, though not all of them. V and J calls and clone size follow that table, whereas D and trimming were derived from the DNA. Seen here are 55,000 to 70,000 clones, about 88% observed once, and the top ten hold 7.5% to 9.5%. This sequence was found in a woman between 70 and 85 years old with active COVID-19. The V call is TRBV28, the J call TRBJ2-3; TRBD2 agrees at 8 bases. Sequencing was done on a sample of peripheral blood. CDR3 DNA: TGTGCCAGCAGTTTACAAGCGGGAGGCACAGATACGCAGTATTTT. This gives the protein CASSLQAGGTDTQYF.